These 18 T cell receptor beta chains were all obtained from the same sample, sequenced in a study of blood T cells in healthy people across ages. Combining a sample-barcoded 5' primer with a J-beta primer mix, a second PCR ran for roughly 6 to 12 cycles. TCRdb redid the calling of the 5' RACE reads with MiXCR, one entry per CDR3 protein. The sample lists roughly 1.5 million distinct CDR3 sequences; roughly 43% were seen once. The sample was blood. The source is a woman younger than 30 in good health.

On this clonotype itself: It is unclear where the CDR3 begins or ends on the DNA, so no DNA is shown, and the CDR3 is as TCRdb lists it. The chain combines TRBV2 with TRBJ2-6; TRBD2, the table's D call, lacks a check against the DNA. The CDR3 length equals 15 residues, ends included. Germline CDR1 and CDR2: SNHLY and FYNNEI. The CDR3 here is CASSDWASGANVPTF.

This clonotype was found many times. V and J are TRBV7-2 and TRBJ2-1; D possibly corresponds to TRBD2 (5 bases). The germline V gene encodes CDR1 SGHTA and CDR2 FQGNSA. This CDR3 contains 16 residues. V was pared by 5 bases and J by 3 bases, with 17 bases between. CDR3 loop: CASSPKTGLIYNEQFF. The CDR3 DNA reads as TGTGCCAGCAGCCCGAAGACTGGACTGATCTACAATGAGCAGTTCTTC.

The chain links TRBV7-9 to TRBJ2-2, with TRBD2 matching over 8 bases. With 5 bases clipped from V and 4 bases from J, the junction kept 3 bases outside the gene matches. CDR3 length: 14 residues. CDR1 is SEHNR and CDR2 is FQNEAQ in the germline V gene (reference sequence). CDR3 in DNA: TGTGCCAGCAGCAGGACTAGCAGCACCGGGGAGCTGTTTTTT. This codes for CASSRTSSTGELFF.

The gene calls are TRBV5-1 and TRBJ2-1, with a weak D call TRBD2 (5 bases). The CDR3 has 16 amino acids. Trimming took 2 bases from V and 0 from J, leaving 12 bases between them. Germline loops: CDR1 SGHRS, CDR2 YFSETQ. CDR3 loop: CASSFLPGNSYNEQFF. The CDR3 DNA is TGCGCCAGCAGCTTTCTTCCCGGGAACTCCTACAATGAGCAGTTCTTC. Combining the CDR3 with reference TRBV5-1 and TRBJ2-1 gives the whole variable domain KAGVTQTPRYLIKTRGQQVTLSCSPISGHRSVSWYQQTPGQGLQFLFEYFSETQRNKGNFPGRFSGRQFSNSRSEMNVSTLELGDSALYLCASSFLPGNSYNEQFFGPGTRLTVL.

CDR3 nucleotides: TGTGCCAGCAGCTTAAATTTGTCCGGGAGCAATCAGCCCCAGCATTTT. It specifies CASSLNLSGSNQPQHF. The chain carries TRBV7-3 and TRBJ1-5, with D uncertain. CDR1 and CDR2 from the germline V gene are SGHTA and FQGTGA. Trimming left V 1 base short and J 1 base short, with 11 bases between. The CDR3 is 16 residues long.

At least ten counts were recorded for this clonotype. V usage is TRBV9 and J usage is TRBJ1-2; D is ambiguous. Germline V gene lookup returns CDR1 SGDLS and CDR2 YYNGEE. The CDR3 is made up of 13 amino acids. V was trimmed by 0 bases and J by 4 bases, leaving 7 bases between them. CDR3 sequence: CASSVGQLYGYTF. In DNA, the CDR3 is TGTGCCAGCAGCGTAGGACAACTCTATGGCTACACCTTC.

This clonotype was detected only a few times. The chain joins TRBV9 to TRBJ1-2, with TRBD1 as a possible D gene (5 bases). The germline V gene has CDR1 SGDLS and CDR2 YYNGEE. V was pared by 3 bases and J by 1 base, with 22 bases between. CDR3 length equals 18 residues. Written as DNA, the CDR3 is TGTGCCAGCAGCGACCCGGCAGGGTTCCGAGGCCTTAACTATGGCTACACCTTC. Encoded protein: CASSDPAGFRGLNYGYTF.

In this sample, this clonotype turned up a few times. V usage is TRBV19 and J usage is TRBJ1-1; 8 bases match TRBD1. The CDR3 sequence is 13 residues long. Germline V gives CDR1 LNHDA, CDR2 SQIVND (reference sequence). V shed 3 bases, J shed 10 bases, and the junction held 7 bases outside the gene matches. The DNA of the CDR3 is TGTGCCAGTAGTATGAGTAAGGGGACAGGAGCTTTCTTT. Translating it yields CASSMSKGTGAFF. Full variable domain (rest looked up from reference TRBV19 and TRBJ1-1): DGGITQSPKYLFRKEGQNVTLSCEQNLNHDAMYWYRQDPGQGLRLIYYSQIVNDFQKGDIAEGYSVSREKKESFPLTVTSAQKNPTAFYLCASSMSKGTGAFFGQGTRLTVV.

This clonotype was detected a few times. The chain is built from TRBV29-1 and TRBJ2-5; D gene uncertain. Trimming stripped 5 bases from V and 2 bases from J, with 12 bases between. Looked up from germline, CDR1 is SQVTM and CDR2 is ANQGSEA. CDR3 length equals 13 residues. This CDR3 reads CSVRFVVQETQYF. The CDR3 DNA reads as TGCAGCGTTAGGTTCGTAGTGCAAGAGACCCAGTACTTC. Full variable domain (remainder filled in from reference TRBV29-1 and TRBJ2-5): SAVISQKPSRDICQRGTSLTIQCQVDSQVTMMFWYRQQPGQSLTLIATANQGSEATYESGFVIDKFPISRPNLTFSTLTVSNMSPEDSSIYLCSVRFVVQETQYFGPGTRLLVL.

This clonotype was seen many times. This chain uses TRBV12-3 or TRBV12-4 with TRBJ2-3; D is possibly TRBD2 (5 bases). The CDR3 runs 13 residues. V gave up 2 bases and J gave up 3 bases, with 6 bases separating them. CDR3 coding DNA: TGTGCCAGCAGTTTAAGCGGAACAGATACGCAGTATTTT. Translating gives CASSLSGTDTQYF.

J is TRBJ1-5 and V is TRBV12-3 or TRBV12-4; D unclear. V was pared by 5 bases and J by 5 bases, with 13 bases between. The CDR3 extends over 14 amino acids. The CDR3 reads CASSPRWRDQPQHF. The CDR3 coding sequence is TGTGCCAGCAGTCCTCGGTGGAGGGATCAGCCCCAGCATTTT.

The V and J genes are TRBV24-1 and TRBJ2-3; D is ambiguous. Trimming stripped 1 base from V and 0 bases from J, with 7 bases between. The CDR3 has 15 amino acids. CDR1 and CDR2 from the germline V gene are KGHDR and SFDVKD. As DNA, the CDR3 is TGTGCCACCAGTGATTTTAATCTTAGCACAGATACGCAGTATTTT. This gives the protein CATSDFNLSTDTQYF.

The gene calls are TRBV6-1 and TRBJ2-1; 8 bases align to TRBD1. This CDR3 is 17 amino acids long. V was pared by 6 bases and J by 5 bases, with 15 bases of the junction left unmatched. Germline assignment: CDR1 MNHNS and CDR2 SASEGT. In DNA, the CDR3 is TGTGCCAGCAGCCCGCACCTAGGACAGGGTAGAAACAATGAGCAGTTCTTC. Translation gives CASSPHLGQGRNNEQFF.

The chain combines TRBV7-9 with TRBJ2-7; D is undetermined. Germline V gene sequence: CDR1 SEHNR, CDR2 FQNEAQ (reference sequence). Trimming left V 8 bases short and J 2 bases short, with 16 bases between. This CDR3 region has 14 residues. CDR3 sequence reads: CASVGLGIPYEQYF. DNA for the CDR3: TGTGCCAGCGTGGGGTTGGGGATCCCCTACGAGCAGTACTTC.

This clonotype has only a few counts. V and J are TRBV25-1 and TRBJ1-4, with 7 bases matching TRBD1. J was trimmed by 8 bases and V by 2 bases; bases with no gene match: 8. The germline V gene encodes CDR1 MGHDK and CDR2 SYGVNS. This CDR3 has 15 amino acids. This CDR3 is CASSERKGAKEKLFF. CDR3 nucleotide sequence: TGTGCCAGCAGTGAACGTAAGGGGGCAAAGGAAAAACTGTTTTTT.

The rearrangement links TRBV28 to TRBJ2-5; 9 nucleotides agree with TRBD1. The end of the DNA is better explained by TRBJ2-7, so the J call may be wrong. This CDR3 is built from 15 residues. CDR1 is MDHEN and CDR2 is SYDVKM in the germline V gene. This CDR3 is CASSSTGGGGHEQYF. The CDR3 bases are TGTGCCAGCAGTTCCACAGGGGGCGGGGGCCACGAGCAGTACTTC.

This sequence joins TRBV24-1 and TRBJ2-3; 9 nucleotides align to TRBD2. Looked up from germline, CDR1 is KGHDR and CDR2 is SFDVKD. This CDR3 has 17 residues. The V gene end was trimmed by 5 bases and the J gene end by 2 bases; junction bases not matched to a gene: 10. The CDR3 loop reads CATSARTSDPITDTQYF. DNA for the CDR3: TGTGCCACCAGTGCCCGGACTAGCGATCCTATCACAGATACGCAGTATTTT.

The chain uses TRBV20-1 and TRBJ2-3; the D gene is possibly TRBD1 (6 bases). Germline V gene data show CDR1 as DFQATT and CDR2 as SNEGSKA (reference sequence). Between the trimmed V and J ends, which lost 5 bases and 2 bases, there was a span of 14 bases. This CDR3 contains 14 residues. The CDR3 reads CSACQGTTTDTQYF. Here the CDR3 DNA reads TGCAGTGCTTGCCAGGGGACGACCACAGATACGCAGTATTTT.